This TCR beta chain derives from a study of molecular identifiers for immune sequencing clone quantification (dated by TCRdb to the late 2010s). Regarding the study in general: For a replicate experiment, RNA from approximately 20,000 or 98,000 naive CD8 T cells was divided into five aliquots, and four of the five aliquots were sequenced. This methods study benchmarked molecular-identifier clustering-based TCR repertoire sequencing (MIDCIRS) and TCR RNA copy counting, using CD8 T cells to do so.

As regards this clonotype: What this receptor recognizes is not known. Base qualities are not at hand, and no much larger clone is one base apart.

Reading from cysteine to phenylalanine, the CDR3 counts 17 amino acids. This entry keeps only the CDR3 DNA: 51 bases, framed from base 1. V is trimmed back by 2 bases and J by 2 bases, and the junction contains 11 bases that no gene match accounts for. CDR1 and CDR2, per the germline V gene, are SGHAT and FQNNGV. Libraries of naive CD8 T cells were generated from roughly 18,000 to 920,000 sorted cells, with 10%, 30% or 50% of the purified RNA used. Naive CD8 T cells were FACS-sorted as CD8+CD4-CCR7+CD45RA+ on a BD FACSAria II into RLT Plus buffer. Detection sensitivity was tested by spiking Jurkat RNA equal to over 8 TCR copies' worth into samples containing roughly 19,000-1,100,000 naive CD8 T cells. Enrichment of CD8 T cells was done with RosetteSep CD8+ T Cell Enrichment Cocktail plus Ficoll-Paque, and ACK red cell lysis came afterward. Study-wide conclusions, independent of this receptor: The naive libraries included spiked-in Jurkat TCR RNA (around 10 copies' worth), and this RNA is not part of the donor repertoire. Modeling gave around 2.7 recovered TCR RNA copies per cell versus around 9.9 by digital PCR, implying approximately 30% capture efficiency. A single cell's worth of spiked-in Jurkat TCR RNA was reported detectable even among around 970,000 naive CD8 T cells. Clones above 20 RNA copies held over 97% of molecules in CMV-specific effector cells but under 1% in naive cells. Highly expanded clone sizes could be underestimated if identical TCR molecules share a barcode. When barcode sub-clustering was not used, chimeric consensus sequences inflated TCR diversity, with chimeras reaching as high as 47%.

Receptors were amplified or captured by PCR. Sequenced using an Illumina HiSeq 4000. Bulk TCR libraries were made following a previously described method, with the TCR primers given in Table S5. Total RNA was purified with the Qiagen AllPrep DNA/RNA kit. Before analysis, reads from multiple sequencing runs of the same library were pooled. The authors' pipeline ran thus. Reads were retained only if the reads had an exact TCR constant sequence, and the retained reads were trimmed to 150 nt and grouped according to their 12-nt molecular barcodes. Reads within each barcode group were sub-clustered using a 15% Levenshtein threshold, and quality-weighted consensus sequences were constructed for each RNA molecule. Non-functional sequences were filtered out, along with any lower-count sequence sitting one edit away from another sequence. Barcode sub-clusters with fewer than 20% of the maximum read count were removed, based on fitting two negative binomial distributions. TCRdb reran the public reads through fastp at Q25 and MiXCR, keeping productive beta chains. Rows matching on CDR3 protein sequence are summarized as one entry with the most common DNA and genes. The V and J calls and clone size come from TCRdb's table, not from the authors' own analysis. The sample yields some 650,000 distinct CDR3 sequences; just under 20% were counted once. In total, the top ten clones hold 0.75% to 0.95% of the sample.

This sequence uses TRBV11-2 and TRBJ2-5; the junction holds 7 bases that match TRBD2. This TCR derives from a human donor in good health. Some libraries in this study had Jurkat cell RNA spiked in. The sequencing input was naive CD8+ T cells from blood, with Jurkat cell RNA spiked in. The cell subset or site label, as the study defines it: FACS-sorted CD8+CD4-CCR7+CD45RA+ naive T cells. The DNA sequence is as follows: TGTGCCAGCAGCTTATGGGGGGGGAGGGGTTCGCAAGAGACCCAGTACTTC. It translates to CASSLWGGRGSQETQYF.